This T cell receptor beta chain was captured in a study of shared clonotypes between healthy human individuals. Study results and caveats: Generation probability values for non-shared clonotypes were lower than those for clonotypes shared by all four donors.

About this clone: The antigen remains unidentified.

Evenly divided among several immunoSEQ plates was the genomic DNA of each subset. DNA at about 210 ng, tens of thousands of T cell genomes, went into sorted-subset replicate PCRs. Produced via immunoSEQ multiplex PCR; TCRdb's table is partial and in-frame only. Here the sample spans 400,000 or so clones, about 96% being singletons. V was shortened by 3 bases and J by 3 bases, with 12 bases between the two germline ends. This CDR3 spans 13 amino acids. The V gene's germline CDR1 is GTSNPN and CDR2 SVGIG (reference sequence). The chain joins TRBV30 to TRBJ2-7, with D perhaps TRBD1 or TRBD2 (5 bases each). The receptor was derived from a man aged 25 to 40 in good health. Sequencing was performed on memory CD8+ T cells sorted from blood. Subset meaning: CD45RO+ cells pooled with CCR7-negative TemRA cells. CDR3 DNA sequence: TGTGCCTGGAGCCACATGGGGGTCTACGAGCAGTACTTC. As protein: CAWSHMGVYEQYF.